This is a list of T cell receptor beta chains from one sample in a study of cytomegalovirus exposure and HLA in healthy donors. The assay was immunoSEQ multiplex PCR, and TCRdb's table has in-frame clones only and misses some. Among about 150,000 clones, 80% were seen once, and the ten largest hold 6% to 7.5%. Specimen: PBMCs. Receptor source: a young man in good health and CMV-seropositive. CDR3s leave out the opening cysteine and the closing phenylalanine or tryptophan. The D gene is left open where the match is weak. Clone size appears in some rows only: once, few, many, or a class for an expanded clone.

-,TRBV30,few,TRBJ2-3,AWSVLLEDTQY
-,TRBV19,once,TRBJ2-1,ASSPSGSLTNEQF
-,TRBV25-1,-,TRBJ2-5,ASSVGGVEPWETQY
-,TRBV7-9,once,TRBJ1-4,SSSSPAPGANEKLF
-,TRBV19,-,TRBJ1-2,ASRGGVDYGYT
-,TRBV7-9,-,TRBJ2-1,ASSIPGVNNEQF
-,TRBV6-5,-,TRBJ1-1,ASSDLIGDTEAF
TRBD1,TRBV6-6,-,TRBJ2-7,ASSRQGEAKDEQY
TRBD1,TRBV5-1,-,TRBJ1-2,ASSPGQAYGYT
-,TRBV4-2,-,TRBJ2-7,ASSQDYGITGVSSYEQY
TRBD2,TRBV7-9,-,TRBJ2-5,ASSLARGSSGGAQETQY
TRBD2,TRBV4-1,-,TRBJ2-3,ASSPVTSGRAQQY
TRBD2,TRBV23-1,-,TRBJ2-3,ASSHQGLAGAPHSTDTQY
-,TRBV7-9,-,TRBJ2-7,SSSPTPPNNEQY
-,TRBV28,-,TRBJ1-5,ASSPPRRDQPQH
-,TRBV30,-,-,AWSVRGGLYEQY
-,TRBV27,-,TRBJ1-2,ASSFTENYGYT
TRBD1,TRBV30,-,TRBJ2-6,AWEGGLISSSGANVLT
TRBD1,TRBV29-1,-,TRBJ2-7,SVGVGQGLGEQY
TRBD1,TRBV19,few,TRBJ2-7,ASSIDAGTGKGQY
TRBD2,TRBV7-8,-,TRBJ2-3,ASVLTSISGGPPRTDTQY
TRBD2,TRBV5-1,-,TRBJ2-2,ASSLETSPGELF